These 10 T cell receptor beta chains were sequenced from one sample in a study of CD8 T cells in ankylosing spondylitis. Study-wide findings and caveats: Characteristic of ankylosing spondylitis blood, it appeared, was a TCR beta motif comprising about eight highly homologous variants.

TCRdb redid the calling of the 5' RACE reads with MiXCR, one entry per CDR3 protein. The sample contains over 700,000 distinct CDR3 sequences, 15% to 20% of which appear only once. These receptors' targets are unknown. Material: blood, either unsorted or a sorted T cell fraction (not recorded which). The receptors come from a male donor with ankylosing spondylitis.

The V gene is TRBV2, the J gene TRBJ2-7, with TRBD2 matching over 9 bases. Germline V gene sequence: CDR1 SNHLY, CDR2 FYNNEI. Germline trimming cut 11 bases from V and 2 bases from J; bases unmatched to any gene: 7. The CDR3 covers 13 residues. The CDR3 DNA follows: TGTGCCGGATCGGGACTAGCCACCTACGAGCAGTACTTC. Residues: CAGSGLATYEQYF.

This clonotype was picked up a small number of times. The chain is built from TRBV7-3 and TRBJ1-1; D uncertain. In germline, CDR1 is SGHTA, CDR2 FQGTGA. The V end lost 8 bases, the J end lost 1 base, and 14 bases lay between the germline ends. The CDR3 loop spans 14 amino acids. CDR3 protein: CASASGYKNTEAFF. In DNA form, the CDR3 reads TGTGCCAGCGCCTCGGGATACAAGAACACTGAAGCTTTCTTT. Combining the CDR3 with reference TRBV7-3 and TRBJ1-1 gives the whole variable domain GAGVSQTPSNKVTEKGKYVELRCDPISGHTALYWYRQSLGQGPEFLIYFQGTGAADDSGLPNDRFFAVRPEGSVSTLKIQRTERGDSAVYLCASASGYKNTEAFFGQGTRLTVV.

The V gene is TRBV11-2, the J gene TRBJ1-1, with TRBD1 matching 9 bases. CDR3 length: 21 residues. Germline CDR1 reads SGHAT; CDR2 reads FQNNGV. The V gene end was trimmed by 5 bases and the J gene end by 4 bases; junction bases not matched to a gene: 26. The CDR3 DNA sequence: TGTGCCAGCAGCCCCATTTCGGGACAGGGCGGCCTTTGTCACCACTGCACTGAAGCTTTCTTT. Its protein product is CASSPISGQGGLCHHCTEAFF.

This clonotype was counted between two and nine times. The rearrangement uses TRBV10-1 and TRBJ1-1, with 9 bases matching TRBD1. From germline, CDR1 is WNHNN and CDR2 SYGVQD (reference sequence). The ends lost 5 bases at V and 0 bases at J; junction bases unmatched: 7. This CDR3 comprises 16 residues. The CDR3 loop is CASSKDRGFMNTEAFF. The DNA for the CDR3 is TGCGCCAGCAGTAAGGACAGGGGCTTCATGAACACTGAAGCTTTCTTT.

The chain recombines TRBV24-1 with TRBJ2-3; D is perhaps TRBD1 or TRBD2 (5 bases each). The CDR3 has 16 residues. Germline V gene lookup returns CDR1 KGHDR and CDR2 SFDVKD. With 6 bases removed from V and 0 bases from J, the gap between germline ends came to 15 bases. The CDR3, as DNA: TGTGCCACCAGTCAGGGAGCGGATTTAAGCACAGATACGCAGTATTTT. It yields the protein CATSQGADLSTDTQYF.

This clonotype has more than one count but fewer than ten. The chain couples TRBV10-3 to TRBJ1-1; D unresolved. CDR1 and CDR2 (germline): ENHRY, SYGVKD. Trimming removed 4 bases from V and 0 bases from J, with 6 bases in between. The CDR3 covers 13 residues. CDR3 coding DNA: TGTGCCATCAGTGGGACTATGAACACTGAAGCTTTCTTT. Its protein product is CAISGTMNTEAFF.

This chain joins TRBV5-1 and TRBJ2-3; D ambiguous. Germline V gene sequence: CDR1 SGHRS, CDR2 YFSETQ. V was clipped by 5 bases and J by 2 bases, with 6 bases between them. CDR3 length: 12 residues. The DNA of the CDR3 is TGCGCCAGCAGACAGAACACAGATACGCAGTATTTT. Protein product: CASRQNTDTQYF.

This clonotype came up many times. The genes are TRBV12-3 or TRBV12-4 and TRBJ2-7, with 7 bases aligning to TRBD1. Trimming removed 9 bases from V and 0 bases from J; junction bases left unmatched: 5. This CDR3 has 13 amino acids. The CDR3 coding sequence is TGTGCCAGTTCCGGACAGGACTCCTACGAGCAGTACTTC. Its translation: CASSGQDSYEQYF.

A few counts support this clonotype. The V call is TRBV24-1, the J call TRBJ1-5; 7 nucleotides align to TRBD1. The V segment lost 3 bases and the J segment 15 bases; nucleotides outside the gene matches: 7. The germline CDR1 and CDR2 sequences are KGHDR and SFDVKD. The CDR3 is 12 amino acids. In nucleotides, the CDR3 is TGTGCCACCAGTGATGCGACAGGGTCCCTGCATTTT. It is translated as CATSDATGSLHF.

This clonotype has ten or more counts. The J gene is TRBJ2-1, the V gene TRBV4-1; D possibly matches TRBD1 or TRBD2 (6 bases each). Trimming took off 0 bases at V and 2 bases at J, with 11 bases between the two ends. This CDR3 contains 16 residues. CDR1 and CDR2 from the germline V gene are MGHRA and YSYEKL. CDR3 sequence (DNA): TGCGCCAGCAGCCAAGATGGAGGGGGGACCTACAATGAGCAGTTCTTC. It codes for CASSQDGGGTYNEQFF.